One and the same sample provided the 27 T cell receptor beta chains below, sequenced in a study of blood T cell repertoires in COVID-19. Only in-frame clones appear in the TCRdb table, and some are missing; sequencing was by immunoSEQ multiplex PCR. The sample carries about 110,000 clones, roughly 85% recorded once. The source material was peripheral blood. The receptors here all came from a woman in her sixties with acute or convalescent COVID-19.

This clone was found a few times. V is TRBV27 and J is TRBJ1-6; TRBD1 might be the D (5 bases). This CDR3 contains 17 residues. V dropped 0 bases and J dropped 1 base, with 10 bases sitting between them. Germline V CDR1 and CDR2: MNHEY, SMNVEV (reference sequence). As DNA, the CDR3 is TGTGCCAGCAGTTTATCGCAGGGAGGGTCCTATAATTCACCCCTCCACTTT. It encodes CASSLSQGGSYNSPLHF.

The chain joins TRBV25-1 to TRBJ1-6, with TRBD1 as a possible D gene (5 bases). Trimming cost V 2 bases and J 6 bases, with 14 bases left between them. Germline-derived CDR1 and CDR2 are MGHDK and SYGVNS. This CDR3 has 16 amino acids. CDR3 region: CASSEGSGRGNSPLHF. CDR3 sequence (DNA): TGTGCCAGCAGTGAAGGTTCAGGGCGGGGTAATTCACCCCTCCACTTT.

The chain uses TRBV19 and TRBJ1-1; D possibly corresponds to TRBD1 (5 bases). Germline-derived CDR1 and CDR2 are LNHDA and SQIVND (reference sequence). Trimming pared 7 bases from V and 5 bases from J, leaving 17 bases between. This CDR3 has 14 residues. The CDR3 bases are TGTGCCAGTACTCCCAGGGCGGGGCGTACTGAAGCTTTCTTT. Its translation is CASTPRAGRTEAFF.

This clone has a handful of counts. The chain carries TRBV2 and TRBJ2-5, with D perhaps TRBD1 (7 bases). Germline CDR1 SNHLY, CDR2 FYNNEI. The CDR3 totals 14 residues. V lost 7 bases and J 1 base, leaving 13 bases between the germline ends. As DNA, the CDR3 is TGTGCCAGCAAAGGAGGGACAGCCCAAGAGACCCAGTACTTC. Translated, it gives CASKGGTAQETQYF.

The chain recombines TRBV7-6 with TRBJ2-1; perhaps TRBD1 as D (6 bases). Germline CDR1 reads SGHVS; CDR2 reads FNYEAQ. There are 15 residues in the CDR3. V was clipped by 3 bases and J by 6 bases, with 15 bases between them. Written as DNA, the CDR3 is TGTGCCAGCAGCTTCTTGACAGGATTAATCAATGAGCAGTTCTTC. Translated, it gives CASSFLTGLINEQFF.

The V and J genes are TRBV27 and TRBJ1-2; D might be TRBD1 (5 bases). The germline V and J ends were trimmed by 6 bases and 4 bases, with 18 bases remaining between them. Per the germline V gene, CDR1 is MNHEY and CDR2 is SMNVEV (reference sequence). CDR3 length: 15 residues. CDR3 coding DNA: TGTGCCAGCAGCCAACACCCCGACAGTCCCTATGGCTACACCTTC. Amino acids: CASSQHPDSPYGYTF.

The chain joins TRBV5-1 to TRBJ2-5, with TRBD1 as a possible D gene (5 bases). The germline V and J ends were trimmed by 3 bases and 0 bases, with 18 bases remaining between them. The CDR3 loop spans 17 amino acids. The germline CDR1 and CDR2 sequences are SGHRS and YFSETQ. CDR3 nucleotides: TGCGCCAGCAGCTCCCAGCTAATGGGGCGAAACCAAGAGACCCAGTACTTC. This codes for CASSSQLMGRNQETQYF.

This chain uses TRBV27 with TRBJ1-4; the D is unclear. Germline values: CDR1 MNHEY, CDR2 SMNVEV (reference sequence). The CDR3 length is 13 residues. V shed 8 bases and J shed 5 bases, with 12 bases lying between them. CDR3 bases: TGTGCCAGCCGAGAGGGATGGAATGAAAAACTGTTTTTT. Its protein is CASREGWNEKLFF.

The V gene is TRBV6-5, the J gene TRBJ2-7; D unclear. Germline V gives CDR1 MNHEY, CDR2 SVGAGI. This CDR3 is 14 amino acids long. Trimming pared 7 bases from V and 0 bases from J, leaving 13 bases between. As DNA, the CDR3 is TGTGCCAGCAAGGAGCTGCCGCGCTCCTACGAGCAGTACTTC. Amino acids: CASKELPRSYEQYF.

In nucleotides, the CDR3 is TGTGCCACCAGTGACTTAACGGGACAGGGGGCTAATGAGCAGTTCTTC. Translated: CATSDLTGQGANEQFF. The J gene is TRBJ2-1, the V gene TRBV24-1; TRBD1 matches 12 bases. The CDR3 is 16 residues long. J lost 7 bases, V lost 4 bases, and 7 bases had no gene match. Germline V gives CDR1 KGHDR, CDR2 SFDVKD.

The rearrangement links TRBV6-5 to TRBJ1-1; D is unclear. The germline gives CDR1 MNHEY, CDR2 SVGAGI. The CDR3 runs to 13 residues. V lost 3 bases to trimming and J lost 11 bases, with 16 bases between them. CDR3 amino acids: CASSYAEERRAFF. DNA of the CDR3: TGTGCCAGCAGTTATGCAGAGGAACGCCGGGCTTTCTTT.

The chain uses TRBV5-1 and TRBJ2-7; D gene uncertain. Trimming shortened V by 0 bases and J by 5 bases, and 6 bases separated the two germline ends. Germline loops: CDR1 SGHRS, CDR2 YFSETQ. The CDR3 extends over 12 amino acids. In DNA, the CDR3 is TGCGCCAGCAGCTTGGAACAGAACGAGCAGTACTTC. Translating gives CASSLEQNEQYF.

The rearrangement links TRBV28 to TRBJ1-2; possibly TRBD1 for D (5 bases). Trimming took 5 bases from V and 1 from J, leaving 8 bases between them. CDR3 length: 13 amino acids. Germline values: CDR1 MDHEN, CDR2 SYDVKM. The CDR3 region has the DNA TGTGCCAGCAGTCGACAGTTTAACTATGGCTACACCTTC. Amino acids: CASSRQFNYGYTF.

The CDR3 is CASSWRSGEQFF. CDR3 DNA: TGTGCCAGCAGCTGGAGGAGCGGTGAGCAGTTCTTC. The rearrangement joins TRBV7-9 to TRBJ2-1; possibly TRBD2 for D (5 bases). Germline CDR1 and CDR2: SEHNR and FQNEAQ (reference sequence). CDR3 length equals 12 residues. The germline V and J ends were trimmed by 4 bases and 9 bases, with 10 bases remaining between them.

J is TRBJ2-3 and V is TRBV7-2; D remains unclear. Germline CDR1 reads SGHTA; CDR2 reads FQGNSA. V lost 1 base and J 9 bases, leaving 14 bases between the germline ends. CDR3 length equals 14 residues. The CDR3 DNA sequence: TGTGCCAGCAGCTTAGTATGGGCAGACCCCACGCAGTATTTT. It specifies CASSLVWADPTQYF.

CDR3 in amino acids: CASSRGGGTDTQYF. CDR3 DNA sequence: TGTGCCAGCAGCCGGGGGGGAGGCACAGATACGCAGTATTTT. This chain joins TRBV28 and TRBJ2-3; 8 bases match TRBD2. The CDR3 sequence is 14 residues long. Germline-derived CDR1 and CDR2 are MDHEN and SYDVKM. After removal of 6 bases from V and 1 base from J, the junction contained 3 bases not matched to a gene.

This clone occurred a few times. The chain recombines TRBV18 with TRBJ2-7, with D possibly matching TRBD1 (6 bases). V was pared by 0 bases and J by 5 bases, with 11 bases between. Germline CDR1 is KGHSH and CDR2 is LQKENI. The CDR3 covers 14 residues. The DNA for the CDR3 is TGTGCCAGCTCACCACCGGCAAGACAGGACGAGCAGTACTTC. Amino acid sequence: CASSPPARQDEQYF.

There are a few counts of this clone. This chain uses TRBV28 with TRBJ1-5; 7 bases are a match to TRBD1. Germline CDR1 reads MDHEN; CDR2 reads SYDVKM. The V gene end was trimmed by 7 bases and the J gene end by 1 base; junction bases not matched to a gene: 4. CDR3 length: 14 amino acids. CDR3 nucleotide sequence: TGTGCCAGCATTCAGGGGGTGAGCAATCAGCCCCAGCATTTT. Translating it yields CASIQGVSNQPQHF.

The chain links TRBV28 to TRBJ1-1; D call uncertain. Trimming removed 5 bases from V and 1 base from J, with 8 bases in between. Germline values: CDR1 MDHEN, CDR2 SYDVKM. The CDR3 contains 13 residues. This CDR3 is CASSLPPNTEAFF. In nucleotides, the CDR3 is TGTGCCAGCAGTCTCCCTCCGAACACTGAAGCTTTCTTT. Supplemented by reference TRBV28 and TRBJ1-1, the full variable domain reads DVKVTQSSRYLVKRTGEKVFLECVQDMDHENMFWYRQDPGLGLRLIYFSYDVKMKEKGDIPEGYSVSREKKERFSLILESASTNQTSMYLCASSLPPNTEAFFGQGTRLTVV.

The V call is TRBV6-5, the J call TRBJ1-5; tentatively, D is TRBD1 (6 bases). CDR3 length equals 15 residues. Germline loops: CDR1 MNHEY, CDR2 SVGAGI. With 5 bases removed from V and 5 bases from J, the gap between germline ends came to 16 bases. This CDR3 is CASSNQGGRDQPQHF. The CDR3 DNA reads as TGTGCCAGCAGTAACCAAGGGGGTCGCGATCAGCCCCAGCATTTT.

Only one count was recorded for this clone. CDR3: CASSGLADAYEQYF. Here the CDR3 DNA reads TGTGCCAGCAGCGGACTAGCGGACGCCTACGAGCAGTACTTC. The chain recombines TRBV9 with TRBJ2-7; 9 positions match TRBD2. J was trimmed by 2 bases and V by 3 bases; bases with no gene match: 3. Germline CDR1 reads SGDLS; CDR2 reads YYNGEE. The CDR3 covers 14 residues.

This clone appeared a few times. The chain combines TRBV5-5 with TRBJ1-5; D possibly corresponds to TRBD1 (6 bases). There are 14 residues in the CDR3. Germline-derived CDR1 and CDR2 are SGHKS and YYEKEE (reference sequence). V was clipped by 2 bases and J by 6 bases, with 12 bases between them. This chain's CDR3 is CASSLGDRSQPQHF. The CDR3 nucleotides are TGTGCCAGCAGCTTAGGCGACAGGTCTCAGCCCCAGCATTTT.

The chain has TRBV18 and TRBJ1-4, with unresolved D. CDR3 size: 14 residues. The V gene's germline CDR1 is KGHSH and CDR2 LQKENI. The V end lost 3 bases, the J end lost 6 bases, and 11 bases lay between the germline ends. DNA of the CDR3: TGTGCCAGCTCACCGCGAGGGTCTCATGAAAAACTGTTTTTT. Encoded protein: CASSPRGSHEKLFF.

V gene TRBV28 combines with J gene TRBJ1-1, with 8 bases identical to TRBD1. V was clipped by 7 bases and J by 3 bases; unmatched bases: 7. The CDR3 runs to 14 residues. Germline V gene sequence: CDR1 MDHEN, CDR2 SYDVKM. The CDR3 coding sequence is TGTGCCAGCAACCTGGACAGGGAGGACACTGAAGCTTTCTTT. This codes for CASNLDREDTEAFF.

This sequence joins TRBV13 and TRBJ2-1; 12 nucleotides agree with TRBD2. With 3 bases clipped from V and 9 bases from J, the junction kept 15 bases outside the gene matches. CDR3 length: 18 residues. Germline lookup yields CDR1 PRHDT and CDR2 FYEKMQ (reference sequence). CDR3 region: CASSFPVLAGGGIGEQFF. The CDR3 coding sequence is TGTGCCAGCAGCTTCCCCGTACTAGCGGGAGGTGGTATTGGTGAGCAGTTCTTC.

This clone has a handful of counts. The rearrangement links TRBV28 to TRBJ1-4; perhaps TRBD1 as D (5 bases). V was clipped by 6 bases and J by 8 bases, with 22 bases between them. CDR1 and CDR2 (germline): MDHEN, SYDVKM. The CDR3 runs 16 residues. The CDR3 bases are TGTGCCAGCAGGGTAGGGGCGGCAGTCCCATCGGAAAAACTGTTTTTT. Translating it yields CASRVGAAVPSEKLFF. Drawing the rest from reference TRBV28 and TRBJ1-4, the complete variable domain is DVKVTQSSRYLVKRTGEKVFLECVQDMDHENMFWYRQDPGLGLRLIYFSYDVKMKEKGDIPEGYSVSREKKERFSLILESASTNQTSMYLCASRVGAAVPSEKLFFGSGTQLSVL.

The V and J genes are TRBV7-3 and TRBJ2-3; weak D call: TRBD2 (5 bases). Germline lookup yields CDR1 SGHTA and CDR2 FQGTGA. This CDR3 is built from 15 residues. Trimming left V 4 bases short and J 6 bases short, with 17 bases between. CDR3 amino acids: CASSYYYTRRDTQYF. Here the CDR3 DNA reads TGTGCCAGCAGCTACTACTATACTAGACGGGATACGCAGTATTTT.